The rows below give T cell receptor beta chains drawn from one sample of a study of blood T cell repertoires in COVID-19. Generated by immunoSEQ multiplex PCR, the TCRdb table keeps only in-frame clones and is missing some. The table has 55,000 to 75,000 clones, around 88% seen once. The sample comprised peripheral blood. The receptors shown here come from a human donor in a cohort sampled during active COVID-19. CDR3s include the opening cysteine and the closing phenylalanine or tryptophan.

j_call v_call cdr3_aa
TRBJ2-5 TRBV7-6 CASSLRWTGQETQYF
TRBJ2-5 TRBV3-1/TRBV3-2 CASSQSGGETQYF
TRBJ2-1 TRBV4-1 CASSQGGQGRYNEQFF
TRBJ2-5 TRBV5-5 CASSFVRPQETQYF
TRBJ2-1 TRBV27 CASSSPSFDEQFF
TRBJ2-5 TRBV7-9 CASSFLTPLGQETQYF
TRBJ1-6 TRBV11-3 CASSLERSGGDSPLHF
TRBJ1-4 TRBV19 CASSVRRTNEKLFF
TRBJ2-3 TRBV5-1 CASSFSGGAEDTQYF
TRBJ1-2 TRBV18 CASSPLGTGEVGYTF
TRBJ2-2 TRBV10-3 CAISETGYTGELFF
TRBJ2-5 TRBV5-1 CASSLAPRETQYF
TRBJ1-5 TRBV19 CATRTGDLSNQPQHF
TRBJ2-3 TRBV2 CASSEVADTQYF
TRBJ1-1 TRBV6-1 CASSAPLPGQGDRNTEAFF
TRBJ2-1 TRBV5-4 CASSLGLAQSSYNEQFF
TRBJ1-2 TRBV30 CAWSPKGANYGYTF
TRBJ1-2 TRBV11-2 CASSSGQGYGYTF
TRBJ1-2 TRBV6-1 CASSEALNYGYTF
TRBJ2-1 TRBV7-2 CASSRQGSTYNEQFF
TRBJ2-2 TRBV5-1 CASSRTQTRVDTGELFF
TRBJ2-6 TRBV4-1 CASSRAPDSGANVLTF
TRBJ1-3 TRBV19 CATLPSDRGYTIYF
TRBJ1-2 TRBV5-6 CASTRGQGGYFNYGYTF
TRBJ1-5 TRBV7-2 CASSFSPRVQPQHF
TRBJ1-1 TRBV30 CAWSVRQVNTEAFF
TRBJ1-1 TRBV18 CASSPPSQGGTEAFF
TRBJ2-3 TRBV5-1 CASSRGGPTIDTQYF
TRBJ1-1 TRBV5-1 CASRQGTVNTEAFF
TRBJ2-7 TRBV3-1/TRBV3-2 CASRSKRDTYEQYF
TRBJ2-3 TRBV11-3 CASSARRGFESTDTQYF